These 5 T cell receptor beta chains originate from one sample sequenced in a study of cytomegalovirus exposure and HLA in healthy donors (dated by TCRdb to 2016 to 2017). Preparation of the library involved the immunoSEQ multiplex PCR assay. For the multiplex PCR, a mixture combining 60 forward primers for TCR Vbeta segments and 13 reverse primers for TCR Jbeta segments was used. TCRdb's version of the immuneACCESS table is confined to in-frame rearrangements and falls short of the full clone set. An unresolved V gene accounts for under half of the shortfall where checked; the remainder is of unknown origin. The sample contains 150,000 to 200,000 clones, approximately 84% of them found a single time. The top ten clones comprise approximately 0.26% of the sample. The sample consisted of PBMCs. The receptors derive from a boy between 5 and 17 years old in good health and CMV-seronegative.

The chain recombines TRBV27 with TRBJ1-5; D not certain. Germline assignment: CDR1 MNHEY and CDR2 SMNVEV (reference sequence). The CDR3 totals 12 residues. Deletions cut 6 bases from V and 6 bases from J, with 9 bases between. The CDR3 sequence is CASSLIGQPQHF. The CDR3 bases are TGTGCCAGCAGCCTAATCGGTCAGCCCCAGCATTTT.

The chain carries TRBV13 and TRBJ1-6; 8 nucleotides align to TRBD1. CDR1 and CDR2 from the germline V gene are PRHDT and FYEKMQ (reference sequence). With 4 bases clipped from V and 10 bases from J, the junction kept 12 bases outside the gene matches. The CDR3 totals 16 residues. The CDR3 spells CASSSGQAMSTSPLHF. The CDR3, as DNA: TGTGCCAGCAGCTCGGGACAGGCCATGTCGACCTCACCCCTCCACTTT.

Worth noting for this clone: A junction boundary mismatches the germline segment, possibly from a read error. The rearrangement links TRBV27 to TRBJ1-5, with 7 bases fitting TRBD1. Germline V gene lookup returns CDR1 MNHEY and CDR2 SMNVEV (reference sequence). The CDR3 covers 13 residues. In DNA, the CDR3 is TGTGCCAGCGCACAGGGGTTCAATCGGCCCCAGCATTTT. Its protein product is CASAQGFNRPQHF.

The genes are TRBV2 and TRBJ1-1, with D possibly matching TRBD1 (5 bases). This CDR3 is 11 amino acids long. Trimming took off 4 bases at V and 6 bases at J, with 6 bases between the two ends. Germline V CDR1 and CDR2: SNHLY, FYNNEI. DNA for the CDR3: TGTGCCAGCAGTGCAGGGCCTGAAGCTTTCTTT. It translates to CASSAGPEAFF.

The chain links TRBV6-6 to TRBJ1-5, with D unclear. Per the germline V gene, CDR1 is MNHNY and CDR2 is SVGAGI (reference sequence). There are 14 residues in the CDR3. V gave up 4 bases and J gave up 0 bases, with 7 bases separating them. CDR3 region: CASSSSYSNQPQHF. CDR3 coding DNA: TGTGCCAGCAGTTCCTCCTATAGCAATCAGCCCCAGCATTTT.